The 15 T cell receptor beta chains below all came from one sample that was sequenced in a study of T cells in Graves' hyperthyroidism and ophthalmopathy. The source material, RNA transcripts, was used to amplify TCR beta CDR3 regions. In the first-round RT-PCR of the TCR CDR3, the HTBI primer set was used. Each CDR3 protein is one row after TCRdb ran MiXCR on the multiplex PCR reads. The table lists 350,000 or so distinct CDR3 sequences, over 20% of them singletons. Sequencing used blood. The receptors stem from a woman between 50 and 59 years old with Graves' hyperthyroidism.

This clonotype was picked up many times. V is TRBV18 and J is TRBJ2-1; D ambiguous. V was clipped by 8 bases and J by 7 bases, with 12 bases between them. Germline values: CDR1 KGHSH, CDR2 LQKENI. The CDR3 length is 12 residues. This CDR3 reads CASTDPGNEQFF. The CDR3 coding sequence is TGTGCCAGCACCGATCCCGGGAATGAGCAGTTCTTC. Looking up the rest from reference TRBV18 and TRBJ2-1 gives the full variable domain: NAGVMQNPRHLVRRRGQEARLRCSPMKGHSHVYWYRQLPEEGLKFMVYLQKENIIDESGMPKERFSAEFPKEGPSILRIQQVVRGDSAAYFCASTDPGNEQFFGPGTRLTVL.

This clonotype has a count of ten or more. This chain uses TRBV7-3 with TRBJ1-5; D not resolved. Looked up from germline, CDR1 is SGHTA and CDR2 is FQGTGA. The CDR3 is made up of 13 amino acids. The V end was cut by 0 bases, the J end by 6 bases, with 6 bases between. This CDR3 is CASSLTLSQPQHF. The DNA of the CDR3 is TGTGCCAGCAGCTTAACGTTAAGTCAGCCCCAGCATTTT.

This clonotype has at least ten counts. V and J are TRBV7-3 and TRBJ2-3; 13 positions agree with TRBD2. The V gene's germline CDR1 is SGHTA and CDR2 FQGTGA. This CDR3 comprises 16 residues. V gave up 5 bases and J gave up 5 bases; unmatched junction bases: 7. The CDR3 region is CASSPRGLAGRDTQYF. CDR3 DNA: TGTGCCAGCAGCCCGCGGGGACTAGCGGGGAGAGATACGCAGTATTTT.

This clonotype was found many times. The gene calls are TRBV20-1 and TRBJ2-7, with D perhaps TRBD2 (7 bases). The CDR3 is made up of 13 amino acids. With 2 bases removed from V and 5 bases from J, the gap between germline ends came to 13 bases. Germline CDR1 reads DFQATT; CDR2 reads SNEGSKA (reference sequence). CDR3 bases: TGCAGTGCTAGATTGGGGGGGCCGGACGAGCAGTACTTC. Encoded protein: CSARLGGPDEQYF.

This clonotype has just a few counts. This chain connects TRBV6-6 to TRBJ2-1; TRBD2 agrees at 11 bases. CDR3 length: 16 residues. Germline lookup yields CDR1 MNHNY and CDR2 SVGAGI (reference sequence). V dropped 0 bases and J dropped 5; count of bases not matched to a gene: 3. The CDR3 protein is CASSYSRTSGHNEQFF. The CDR3 nucleotides are TGTGCCAGCAGTTACTCGAGGACTAGCGGGCACAATGAGCAGTTCTTC.

This clonotype was observed at least ten times. This chain links TRBV20-1 with TRBJ2-5; 9 positions match TRBD1. CDR1 and CDR2 (germline): DFQATT, SNEGSKA (reference sequence). CDR3 size: 14 residues. J was trimmed by 3 bases and V by 0 bases; bases with no gene match: 2. In nucleotides, the CDR3 is TGCAGTGCTAGAGAGGGACAGGGAAAAGAGACCCAGTACTTC. This gives the protein CSAREGQGKETQYF.

The chain links TRBV20-1 to TRBJ1-3; possible D gene TRBD1, 5 bases. The CDR3 spans 11 residues. Germline CDR1 reads DFQATT; CDR2 reads SNEGSKA (reference sequence). V was cut by 6 bases and J by 11 bases, with 14 bases left in between. The CDR3 loop reads CSAYTGTAIYF. The CDR3 DNA reads as TGCAGTGCATATACAGGAACCGCCATATATTTT.

The V call is TRBV30, the J call TRBJ1-2, with TRBD1 identical over 9 bases. V lost 2 bases and J lost 4; bases outside the gene matches: 5. Per germline, CDR1 GTSNPN and CDR2 SVGIG (reference sequence). The CDR3 runs to 14 residues. CDR3 sequence: CAWSFSTGGYGYTF. CDR3 DNA sequence: TGTGCCTGGAGTTTTTCGACAGGGGGCTATGGCTACACCTTC.

This clonotype turned up a few times. The V gene is TRBV28, the J gene TRBJ2-4; 9 bases fit TRBD1. Germline values: CDR1 MDHEN, CDR2 SYDVKM. The CDR3 extends over 14 amino acids. Trimming removed 6 bases from V and 8 bases from J; junction bases left unmatched: 8. The CDR3: CASRTQGAGDIQYF. DNA for the CDR3: TGTGCCAGCAGAACACAGGGGGCAGGAGACATTCAGTACTTC.

In its sample, this clonotype was seen a few times. This chain links TRBV10-3 with TRBJ2-1, with 10 bases matching TRBD2. Germline V gene lookup returns CDR1 ENHRY and CDR2 SYGVKD. The V gene end was trimmed by 6 bases and the J gene end by 4 bases; junction bases not matched to a gene: 6. The CDR3 totals 15 residues. CDR3 in amino acids: CAIRLSGGAYNEQFF. The CDR3, as DNA: TGTGCCATCAGGCTAAGCGGGGGGGCTTACAATGAGCAGTTCTTC.

The J gene is TRBJ1-4, the V gene TRBV29-1; 7 bases are shared with TRBD1. Per the germline V gene, CDR1 is SQVTM and CDR2 is ANQGSEA. The CDR3 totals 14 residues. The junction had 11 bases not matched to a gene; V was cut back by 6 bases and J by 7 bases. CDR3 coding DNA: TGCAGCGTCGCCGACAGGGATTCTATTGAAAAACTGTTTTTT. It yields the protein CSVADRDSIEKLFF. Using reference TRBV29-1 and TRBJ1-4 for the parts outside the CDR3, the full variable domain is SAVISQKPSRDICQRGTSLTIQCQVDSQVTMMFWYRQQPGQSLTLIATANQGSEATYESGFVIDKFPISRPNLTFSTLTVSNMSPEDSSIYLCSVADRDSIEKLFFGSGTQLSVL.

V and J are TRBV20-1 and TRBJ2-5, with a possible D match to TRBD1 (6 bases). Per germline, CDR1 DFQATT and CDR2 SNEGSKA (reference sequence). Trimming left V 6 bases short and J 6 bases short, with 14 bases between. The CDR3 covers 12 residues. CDR3: CSALGQGKTQYF. Here the CDR3 DNA reads TGCAGTGCCTTGGGGCAGGGGAAGACCCAGTACTTC.

The V and J genes are TRBV5-1 and TRBJ2-3; D is possibly TRBD1 (5 bases). The CDR3 covers 15 residues. Trimming took 2 bases from V and 2 from J, leaving 12 bases between them. The germline CDR1 and CDR2 sequences are SGHRS and YFSETQ. For the CDR3, the DNA is TGCGCCAGCAGCTTTAGGGGTATAGTCACAGATACGCAGTATTTT. Protein sequence: CASSFRGIVTDTQYF.

V gene TRBV19 combines with J gene TRBJ1-6; weak D call: TRBD1 (5 bases). Trimming cost V 6 bases and J 6 bases, with 15 bases left between them. Per the germline V gene, CDR1 is LNHDA and CDR2 is SQIVND (reference sequence). The CDR3 is 15 amino acids. Here the CDR3 reads CASSEGPRANSPLHF. CDR3 sequence (DNA): TGTGCCAGTAGCGAGGGGCCTCGCGCTAATTCACCCCTCCACTTT.

The table lists this clonotype with a count of one. Since a much larger clone is just one base distant, this may be a read error. The V gene is TRBV27, the J gene TRBJ1-4; D might be TRBD1 (5 bases). The CDR3 length is 13 residues. The germline gives CDR1 MNHEY, CDR2 SMNVEV (reference sequence). The chain's CDR3 is CASSARGNEKLLF. DNA of the CDR3: TGTGCCAGCAGTGCACGGGGGAATGAAAAACTGCTTTTT. Combining the CDR3 with reference TRBV27 and TRBJ1-4 gives the whole variable domain EAQVTQNPRYLITVTGKKLTVTCSQNMNHEYMSWYRQDPGLGLRQIYYSMNVEVTDKGDVPEGYKVSRKEKRNFPLILESPSPNQTSLYFCASSARGNEKLLFGSGTQLSVL.